The 9 T cell receptor beta chains reported below all come from one sample, sequenced in a study of T cells in tuberculosis. Time point meaning: new active TB diagnosis, blood taken before or within 7 days of starting treatment. Using immunoSEQ multiplex PCR, the repertoire was profiled, and TCRdb retains in-frame clones only, with some absent. The data contain tens of thousands of clones, approximately 85% of them singletons. The sample consisted of PBMCs, taken at tuberculosis diagnosis. All receptors come from an adult with tuberculosis.

This clone was counted a single time. J is TRBJ1-1 and V is TRBV19; 8 bases line up with TRBD1. This CDR3 comprises 15 residues. J gave up 4 bases and V 8 bases, and 12 bases lay outside the gene matches. Germline CDR1 reads LNHDA; CDR2 reads SQIVND (reference sequence). The CDR3 loop reads CASQGGQAGATEAFF. The DNA of the CDR3 is TGTGCCAGTCAGGGGGGACAGGCGGGGGCCACTGAAGCTTTCTTT.

The chain links TRBV6-5 to TRBJ2-2; 8 positions match TRBD1. The length of the CDR3 is 15 residues. Germline trimming cut 6 bases from V and 7 bases from J; bases unmatched to any gene: 10. CDR1 is MNHEY and CDR2 is SVGAGI in the germline V gene. Here the CDR3 DNA reads TGTGCCAGCAGGACTCGGACAGGGTTTGGCGGGGAGCTGTTTTTT. Amino acid sequence: CASRTRTGFGGELFF.

The genes are TRBV7-8 and TRBJ1-2; D ambiguous. CDR3 length: 13 residues. The germline V gene encodes CDR1 SGHVS and CDR2 FQNEAQ. Trimming stripped 1 base from V and 8 bases from J, with 11 bases between. DNA for the CDR3: TGTGCCAGCAGCTTAGGCGGCATAGGCGGCTACACCTTC. Amino acids: CASSLGGIGGYTF.

The gene calls are TRBV11-3 and TRBJ1-6; D is possibly TRBD1 (6 bases). Germline CDR1 SGHNT, CDR2 YENEEA. This CDR3 spans 14 amino acids. Trimming took 5 bases from V and 10 from J, leaving 15 bases between them. This chain's CDR3 is CASSVQGGGSPLHF. The CDR3 DNA follows: TGTGCCAGCAGCGTACAGGGCGGAGGATCACCCCTCCACTTT.

This clone was found once. The chain is built from TRBV5-1 and TRBJ1-3; 9 nucleotides line up with TRBD1. Losses at the gene ends were 0 bases for V and 3 bases for J; bases not matched to a gene: 4. This CDR3 has 16 amino acids. The germline V gene encodes CDR1 SGHRS and CDR2 YFSETQ. As DNA, the CDR3 is TGCGCCAGCAGCTTGGTGGGACAGGGTGGTGGAAACACCATATATTTT. It codes for CASSLVGQGGGNTIYF.

The rearrangement uses TRBV30 and TRBJ1-2; possible D gene TRBD1, 5 bases. The CDR3 has 12 amino acids. Trimming removed 1 base at V and 8 bases at J, with 11 bases between. Germline CDR1 GTSNPN, CDR2 SVGIG (reference sequence). CDR3 in amino acids: CAWSEARGGYTF. The CDR3 region has the DNA TGTGCCTGGAGTGAGGCAAGGGGAGGCTACACCTTC. The entire variable domain, with the rest obtained from reference TRBV30 and TRBJ1-2, is as follows: SQTIHQWPATLVQPVGSPLSLECTVEGTSNPNLYWYRQAAGRGLQLLFYSVGIGQISSEVPQNLSASRPQDRQFILSSKKLLLSDSGFYLCAWSEARGGYTFGSGTRLTVV.

This rearrangement joins TRBV27 to TRBJ2-1; TRBD2 aligns across 10 bases. V shed 1 base and J 9 bases; nucleotides not matched to a gene: 9. Germline-derived CDR1 and CDR2 are MNHEY and SMNVEV (reference sequence). This CDR3 contains 16 residues. The CDR3 loop reads CASSLFVLAGVPEQFF. The CDR3 bases are TGTGCCAGCAGTTTATTCGTCCTAGCGGGAGTTCCTGAGCAGTTCTTC.

The J gene is TRBJ1-4, the V gene TRBV5-1; 7 nucleotides agree with TRBD1. In germline, CDR1 is SGHRS, CDR2 YFSETQ. V lost 4 bases to trimming and J lost 0 bases; unmatched junction nucleotides: 6. The length of the CDR3 is 16 residues. CDR3 bases: TGCGCCAGCAGCGTGACAGGGACACCAACTAATGAAAAACTGTTTTTT. Protein: CASSVTGTPTNEKLFF.

This clone occurred once. The V call is TRBV6-6, the J call TRBJ2-7, with 16 bases fitting TRBD2. Germline values: CDR1 MNHNY, CDR2 SVGAGI (reference sequence). Trimming removed 6 bases from V and 5 bases from J; junction bases left unmatched: 1. There are 14 residues in the CDR3. The CDR3 spells CASSGTSGGDEQYF. For the CDR3, the DNA is TGTGCCAGCAGCGGGACTAGCGGGGGGGACGAGCAGTACTTC.